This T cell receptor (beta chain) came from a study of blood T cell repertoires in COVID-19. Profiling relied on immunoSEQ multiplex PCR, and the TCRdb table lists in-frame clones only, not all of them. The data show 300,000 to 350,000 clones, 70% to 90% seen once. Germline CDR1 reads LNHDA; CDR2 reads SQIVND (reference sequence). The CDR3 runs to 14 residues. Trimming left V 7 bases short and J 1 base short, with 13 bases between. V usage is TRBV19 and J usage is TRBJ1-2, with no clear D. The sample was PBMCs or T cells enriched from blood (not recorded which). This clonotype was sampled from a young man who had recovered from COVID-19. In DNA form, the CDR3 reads TGTGCCAGTAACTATGTGGCGGGTAACTATGGCTACACCTTC. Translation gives CASNYVAGNYGYTF.